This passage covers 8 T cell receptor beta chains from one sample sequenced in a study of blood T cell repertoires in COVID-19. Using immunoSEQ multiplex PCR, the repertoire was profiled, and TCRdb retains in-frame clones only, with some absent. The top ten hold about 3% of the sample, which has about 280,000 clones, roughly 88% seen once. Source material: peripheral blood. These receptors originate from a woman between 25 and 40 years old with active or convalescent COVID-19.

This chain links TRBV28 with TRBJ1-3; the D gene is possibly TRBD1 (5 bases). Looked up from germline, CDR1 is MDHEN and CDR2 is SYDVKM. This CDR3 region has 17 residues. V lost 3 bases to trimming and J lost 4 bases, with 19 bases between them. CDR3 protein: CASSLNQGAAGGNTIYF. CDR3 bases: TGTGCCAGCAGTTTGAATCAAGGGGCCGCCGGGGGAAACACCATATATTTT.

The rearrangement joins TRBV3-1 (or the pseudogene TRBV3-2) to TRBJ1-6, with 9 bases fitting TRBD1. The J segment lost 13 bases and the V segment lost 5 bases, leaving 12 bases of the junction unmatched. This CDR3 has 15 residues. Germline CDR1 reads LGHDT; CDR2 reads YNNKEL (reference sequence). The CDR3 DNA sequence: TGTGCCAGCAGCTTAGTCACAGGGGGCCCTGGGCCCCTCCACTTT. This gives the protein CASSLVTGGPGPLHF.

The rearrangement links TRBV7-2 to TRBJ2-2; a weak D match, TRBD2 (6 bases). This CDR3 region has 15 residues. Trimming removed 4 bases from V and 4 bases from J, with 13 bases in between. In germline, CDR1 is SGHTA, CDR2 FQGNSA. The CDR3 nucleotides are TGTGCCAGCAGCTCCTCGGGAGCTGGCACCGGGGAGCTGTTTTTT. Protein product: CASSSSGAGTGELFF.

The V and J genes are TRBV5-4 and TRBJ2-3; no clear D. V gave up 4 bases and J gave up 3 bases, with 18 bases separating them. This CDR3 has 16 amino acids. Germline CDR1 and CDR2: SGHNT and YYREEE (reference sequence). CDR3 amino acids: CASSPGPRNPTDTQYF. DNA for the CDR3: TGTGCCAGCAGCCCGGGTCCCCGCAACCCTACAGATACGCAGTATTTT. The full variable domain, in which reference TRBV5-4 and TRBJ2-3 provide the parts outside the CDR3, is ETGVTQSPTHLIKTRGQQVTLRCSSQSGHNTVSWYQQALGQGPQFIFQYYREEENGRGNFPPRFSGLQFPNYSSELNVNALELDDSALYLCASSPGPRNPTDTQYFGPGTRLTVL.

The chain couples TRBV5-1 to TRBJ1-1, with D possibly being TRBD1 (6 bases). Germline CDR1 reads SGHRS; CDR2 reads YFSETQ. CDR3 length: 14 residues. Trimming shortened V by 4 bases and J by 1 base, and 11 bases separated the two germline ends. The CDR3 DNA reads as TGCGCCAGCAGCAGAAAGACAGGGAACACTGAAGCTTTCTTT. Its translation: CASSRKTGNTEAFF.

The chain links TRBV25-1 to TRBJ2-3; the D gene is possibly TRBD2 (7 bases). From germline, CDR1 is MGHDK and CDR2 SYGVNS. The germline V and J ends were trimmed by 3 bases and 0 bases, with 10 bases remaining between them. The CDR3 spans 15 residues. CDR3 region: CASSDRGASTDTQYF. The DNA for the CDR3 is TGTGCCAGCAGTGACCGGGGGGCTAGCACAGATACGCAGTATTTT.

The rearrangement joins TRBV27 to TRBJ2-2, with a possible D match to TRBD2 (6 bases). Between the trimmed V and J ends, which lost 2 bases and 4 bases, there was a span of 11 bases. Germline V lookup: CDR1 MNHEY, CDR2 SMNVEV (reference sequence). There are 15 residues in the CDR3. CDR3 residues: CASSLEEGFTGELFF. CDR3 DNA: TGTGCCAGCAGTTTAGAGGAGGGGTTCACCGGGGAGCTGTTTTTT.

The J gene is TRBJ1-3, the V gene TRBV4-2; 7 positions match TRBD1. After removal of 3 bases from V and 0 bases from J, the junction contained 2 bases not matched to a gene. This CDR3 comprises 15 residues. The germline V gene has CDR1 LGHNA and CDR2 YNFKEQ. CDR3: CASSQGQRSGNTIYF. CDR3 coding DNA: TGTGCCAGCAGCCAGGGACAGCGCTCTGGAAACACCATATATTTT.